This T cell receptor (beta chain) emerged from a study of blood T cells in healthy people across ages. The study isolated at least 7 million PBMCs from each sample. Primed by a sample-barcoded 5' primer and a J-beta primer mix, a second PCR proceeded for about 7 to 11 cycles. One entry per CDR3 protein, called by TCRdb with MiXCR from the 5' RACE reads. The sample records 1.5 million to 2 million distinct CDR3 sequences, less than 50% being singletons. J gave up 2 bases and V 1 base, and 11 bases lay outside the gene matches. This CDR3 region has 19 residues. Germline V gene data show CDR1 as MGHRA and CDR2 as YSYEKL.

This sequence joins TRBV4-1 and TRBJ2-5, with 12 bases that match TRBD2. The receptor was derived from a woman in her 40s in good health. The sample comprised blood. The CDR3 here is CASSQVWPSGGERQETQYF. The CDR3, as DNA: TGCGCCAGCAGCCAAGTTTGGCCTAGCGGGGGGGAAAGGCAAGAGACCCAGTACTTC.